Following are 12 T cell receptor beta chains from one sample sequenced in a study of vaccination effects on CD4 cells after COVID-19. TCRdb keeps only in-frame clones here, not all; method: immunoSEQ multiplex PCR. Of about 45,000 clones in the sample, roughly 70% were seen once. Subsequent to 10 days of culture, CD4+ T cells were isolated. Each participant was administered two doses of either the BNT162b2 or the mRNA-1273 vaccine. These receptors' antigens are unknown. The sequenced sample was CD4+ T cells from PBMCs cultured without peptide, obtained after COVID-19 vaccination. These TCRs come from a human donor who received a COVID-19 vaccine.

The chain recombines TRBV6-5 with TRBJ2-3; 11 nucleotides line up with TRBD1. Germline V gives CDR1 MNHEY, CDR2 SVGAGI. The CDR3 is 15 amino acids. Losses at the gene ends were 7 bases for V and 2 bases for J; bases not matched to a gene: 5. CDR3 in DNA: TGTGCCAGCACCCCGGGACAGGGGGTCACAGATACGCAGTATTTT. Protein sequence: CASTPGQGVTDTQYF.

The chain couples TRBV6-5 to TRBJ2-2, with no clear D. Trimming left V 7 bases short and J 8 bases short, with 8 bases between. The CDR3 spans 11 residues. Germline V gene sequence: CDR1 MNHEY, CDR2 SVGAGI. CDR3 protein: CASTKEGELFF. As DNA, the CDR3 is TGTGCCAGCACCAAGGAGGGGGAGCTGTTTTTT.

The CDR3 DNA reads TGTGCCAGCAGCCGAGGGGCAAGCACAGATACGCAGTATTTT. Translation: CASSRGASTDTQYF. The chain uses TRBV7-8 and TRBJ2-3; either TRBD1 or TRBD2 may supply D (5 bases each). Germline V CDR1 and CDR2: SGHVS, FQNEAQ. The V gene lost 5 bases and the J gene lost 0 bases, with 9 bases spanning the gap. There are 14 residues in the CDR3.

The CDR3 DNA sequence: TGTGCCAGTAGTATAGTCCTATTTAGTGGGGGGCGCATCTCTGGGGCCAACGTCCTGACTTTC. Amino acid sequence: CASSIVLFSGGRISGANVLTF. The rearrangement uses TRBV19 and TRBJ2-6; either TRBD1 or TRBD2 may supply D (6 bases each). There are 21 residues in the CDR3. Trimming took off 1 base at V and 0 bases at J, with 22 bases between the two ends. Germline V gene data show CDR1 as LNHDA and CDR2 as SQIVND (reference sequence).

The chain links TRBV5-1 to TRBJ2-5, with 7 positions matching TRBD1. CDR3 length equals 16 residues. Germline values: CDR1 SGHRS, CDR2 YFSETQ. V gave up 0 bases and J gave up 5 bases; unmatched junction bases: 10. The CDR3 spells CASSLGDRVPGETQYF. The CDR3 bases are TGCGCCAGCAGCTTGGGAGACAGGGTCCCCGGGGAGACCCAGTACTTC.

J is TRBJ2-3 and V is TRBV5-1, with TRBD2 matching 7 bases. Per germline, CDR1 SGHRS and CDR2 YFSETQ. Trimming removed 1 base from V and 2 bases from J; junction bases left unmatched: 10. The CDR3 runs 17 residues. Here the CDR3 DNA reads TGCGCCAGCAGCTTGATCTTACGTCTAGCGGCCACAGATACGCAGTATTTT. Encoded protein: CASSLILRLAATDTQYF.

V and J are TRBV6-5 and TRBJ1-2, with D maybe TRBD1 (5 bases). CDR3 size: 14 residues. The germline V and J ends were trimmed by 8 bases and 7 bases, with 20 bases remaining between them. The germline CDR1 and CDR2 sequences are MNHEY and SVGAGI. CDR3 sequence reads: CASSPGMGTSGYTF. The CDR3 DNA reads TGTGCCAGCTCGCCCGGGATGGGGACGAGTGGCTACACCTTC.

The sample holds a few counts of this clone. This chain uses TRBV12-5 with TRBJ2-1; 7 bases fit TRBD2. The germline V gene encodes CDR1 LGHNT and CDR2 FRNRAP. V lost 6 bases to trimming and J lost 8 bases; unmatched junction nucleotides: 10. The CDR3 extends over 14 amino acids. Written as DNA, the CDR3 is TGTGCTAGTGGACCGGGACTACCGGTGGATGAGCAGTTCTTC. Its translation: CASGPGLPVDEQFF.

V usage is TRBV5-4 and J usage is TRBJ2-7; the D gene is possibly TRBD1 (5 bases). V gave up 9 bases and J gave up 3 bases, with 13 bases separating them. This CDR3 has 12 amino acids. Germline lookup yields CDR1 SGHNT and CDR2 YYREEE (reference sequence). CDR3 sequence reads: CATGQGLYEQYF. In DNA, the CDR3 is TGTGCCACCGGTCAGGGTCTCTACGAGCAGTACTTC.

At least ten counts were recorded for this clone. The V gene is TRBV18, the J gene TRBJ1-3; TRBD1 agrees at 8 bases. The length of the CDR3 is 15 residues. Trimming took 6 bases from V and 0 from J; bases not matched to a gene: 4. Germline CDR1 and CDR2: KGHSH and LQKENI. In nucleotides, the CDR3 is TGTGCCAGCTCCTCGACAGGGGACTCTGGAAACACCATATATTTT. Its translation is CASSSTGDSGNTIYF.

This chain joins TRBV5-4 and TRBJ1-2; tentatively, D is TRBD1 (6 bases). The germline CDR1 and CDR2 sequences are SGHNT and YYREEE (reference sequence). V lost 1 base to trimming and J lost 11 bases, with 18 bases between them. This CDR3 has 14 residues. The CDR3 is CASSLQGPIPGYTF. The CDR3 coding sequence is TGTGCCAGCAGCTTGCAGGGGCCCATACCCGGTTACACCTTC.

The chain joins TRBV9 to TRBJ1-4, with D maybe TRBD1 (5 bases). This CDR3 comprises 15 residues. In germline, CDR1 is SGDLS, CDR2 YYNGEE. Between the trimmed V and J ends, which lost 2 bases and 0 bases, there was a span of 8 bases. In DNA, the CDR3 is TGTGCCAGCAGCGTCCAGGGCGCAACTAATGAAAAACTGTTTTTT. Translation: CASSVQGATNEKLFF. Full variable domain (outside the CDR3, taken from reference TRBV9 and TRBJ1-4): DSGVTQTPKHLITATGQRVTLRCSPRSGDLSVYWYQQSLDQGLQFLIQYYNGEERAKGNILERFSAQQFPDLHSELNLSSLELGDSALYFCASSVQGATNEKLFFGSGTQLSVL.